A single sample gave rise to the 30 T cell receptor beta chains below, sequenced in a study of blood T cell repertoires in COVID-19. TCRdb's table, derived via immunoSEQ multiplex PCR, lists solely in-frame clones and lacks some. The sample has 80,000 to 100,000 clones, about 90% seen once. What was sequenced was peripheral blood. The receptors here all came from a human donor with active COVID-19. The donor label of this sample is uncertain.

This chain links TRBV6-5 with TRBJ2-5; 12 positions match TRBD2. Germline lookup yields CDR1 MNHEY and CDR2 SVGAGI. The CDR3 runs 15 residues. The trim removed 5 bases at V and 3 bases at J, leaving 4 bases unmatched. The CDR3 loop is CASSTRLAGEETQYF. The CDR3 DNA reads TGTGCCAGCAGTACCCGACTAGCGGGGGAAGAGACCCAGTACTTC.

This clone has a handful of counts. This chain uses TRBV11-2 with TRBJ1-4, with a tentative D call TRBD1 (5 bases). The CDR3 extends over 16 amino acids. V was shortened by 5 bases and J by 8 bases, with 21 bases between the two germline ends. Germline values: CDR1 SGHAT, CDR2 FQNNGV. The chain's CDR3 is CASSQLGKTEGEKLFF. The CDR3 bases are TGTGCCAGCAGCCAATTGGGGAAGACAGAAGGCGAAAAACTGTTTTTT.

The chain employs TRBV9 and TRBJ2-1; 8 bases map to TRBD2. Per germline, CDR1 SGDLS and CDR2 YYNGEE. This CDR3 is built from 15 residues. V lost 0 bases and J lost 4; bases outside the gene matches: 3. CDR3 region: CASSVAGLEYNEQFF. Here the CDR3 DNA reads TGTGCCAGCAGCGTAGCGGGACTAGAGTACAATGAGCAGTTCTTC.

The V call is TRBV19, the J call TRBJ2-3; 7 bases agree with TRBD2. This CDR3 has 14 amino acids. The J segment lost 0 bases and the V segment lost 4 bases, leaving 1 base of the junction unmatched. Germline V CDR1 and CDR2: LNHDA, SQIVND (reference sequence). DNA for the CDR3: TGTGCCAGTAGTAAGGGAGGGAGCACAGATACGCAGTATTTT. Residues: CASSKGGSTDTQYF.

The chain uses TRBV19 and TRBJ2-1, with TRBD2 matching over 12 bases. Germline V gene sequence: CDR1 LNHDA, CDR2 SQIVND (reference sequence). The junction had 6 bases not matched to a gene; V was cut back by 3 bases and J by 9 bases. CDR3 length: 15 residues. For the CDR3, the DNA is TGTGCCAGTAGTATTTCTAGCGGGGGGGCCTTTGAGCAGTTCTTC. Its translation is CASSISSGGAFEQFF.

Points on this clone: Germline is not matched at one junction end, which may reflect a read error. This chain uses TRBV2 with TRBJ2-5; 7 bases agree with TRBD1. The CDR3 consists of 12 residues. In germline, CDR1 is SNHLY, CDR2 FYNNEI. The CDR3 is CASGTVQEAQYF. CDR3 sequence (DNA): TGTGCCTCCGGGACAGTCCAAGAGGCCCAGTACTTC.

Here the CDR3 reads CAISESDRGFVYEQYF. CDR3 in DNA: TGTGCCATCAGTGAGTCGGACAGGGGGTTCGTCTACGAGCAGTACTTC. The chain uses TRBV10-3 and TRBJ2-7; 10 nucleotides agree with TRBD1. The V segment lost 0 bases and the J segment 3 bases; nucleotides outside the gene matches: 5. This CDR3 has 16 residues. Germline CDR1 reads ENHRY; CDR2 reads SYGVKD.

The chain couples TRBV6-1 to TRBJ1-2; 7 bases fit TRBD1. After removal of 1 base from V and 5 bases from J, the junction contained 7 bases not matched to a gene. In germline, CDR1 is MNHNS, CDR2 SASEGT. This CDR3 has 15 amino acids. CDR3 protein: CASSEEGARGYGYTF. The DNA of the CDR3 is TGTGCCAGCAGTGAAGAGGGGGCGCGGGGATATGGCTACACCTTC.

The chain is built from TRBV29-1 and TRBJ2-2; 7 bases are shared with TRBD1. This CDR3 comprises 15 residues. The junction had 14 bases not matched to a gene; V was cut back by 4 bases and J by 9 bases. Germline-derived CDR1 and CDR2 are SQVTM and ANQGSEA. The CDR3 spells CSVVEGRGLSRELFF. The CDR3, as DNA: TGCAGCGTTGTAGAAGGCAGGGGGTTGAGCAGGGAGCTGTTTTTT.

The CDR3 DNA sequence: TGTGCCAGCAGCCAGGCAGGGGTCAATGAGCAGTTCTTC. Protein: CASSQAGVNEQFF. The chain employs TRBV14 and TRBJ2-1; TRBD1 might be the D (6 bases). There are 13 residues in the CDR3. The V end lost 3 bases, the J end lost 6 bases, and 9 bases lay between the germline ends. Germline CDR1 and CDR2: SGHDN and FVKESK.

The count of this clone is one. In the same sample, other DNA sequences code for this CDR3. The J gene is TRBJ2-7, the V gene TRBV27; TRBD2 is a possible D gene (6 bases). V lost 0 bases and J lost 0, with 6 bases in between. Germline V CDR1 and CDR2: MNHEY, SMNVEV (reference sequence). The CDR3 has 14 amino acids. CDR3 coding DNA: TGTGCCAGCAGTTTATCGGGGGGCTCCTACGAGCAGTACTTC. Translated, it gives CASSLSGGSYEQYF.

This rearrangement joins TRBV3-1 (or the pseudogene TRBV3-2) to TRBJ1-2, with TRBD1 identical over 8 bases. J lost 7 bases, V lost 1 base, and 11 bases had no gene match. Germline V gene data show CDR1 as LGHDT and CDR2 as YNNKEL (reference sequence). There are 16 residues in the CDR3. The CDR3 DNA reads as TGTGCCAGCAGCCAAGTAACAGGGGGTAGACGGGGTGGCTACACCTTC. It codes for CASSQVTGGRRGGYTF.

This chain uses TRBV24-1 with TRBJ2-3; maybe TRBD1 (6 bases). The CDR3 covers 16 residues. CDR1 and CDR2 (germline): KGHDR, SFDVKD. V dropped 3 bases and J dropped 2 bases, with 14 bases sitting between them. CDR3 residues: CATSDPTGRDTDTQYF. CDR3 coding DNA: TGTGCCACCAGTGATCCCACAGGGCGCGACACAGATACGCAGTATTTT.

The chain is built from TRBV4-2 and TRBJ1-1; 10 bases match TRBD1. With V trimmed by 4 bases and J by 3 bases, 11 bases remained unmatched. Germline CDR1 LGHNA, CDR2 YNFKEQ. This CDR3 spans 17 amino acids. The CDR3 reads CASSRLPGQGSHTEAFF. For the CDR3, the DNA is TGTGCCAGCAGCCGATTGCCGGGACAGGGGTCCCACACTGAAGCTTTCTTT.

As DNA, the CDR3 is TGTGCCAGCAGTTACCAGAGGGGGCAGGGGGGTGAAGCTTTCTTT. Protein product: CASSYQRGQGGEAFF. The chain recombines TRBV6-5 with TRBJ1-1; 7 bases are shared with TRBD1. The CDR3 sequence is 15 residues long. The V gene end was trimmed by 2 bases and the J gene end by 7 bases; junction bases not matched to a gene: 10. Looked up from germline, CDR1 is MNHEY and CDR2 is SVGAGI.

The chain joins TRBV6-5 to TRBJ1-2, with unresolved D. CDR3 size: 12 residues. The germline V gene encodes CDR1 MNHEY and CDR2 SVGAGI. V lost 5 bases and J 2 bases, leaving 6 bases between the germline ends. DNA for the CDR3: TGTGCCAGCAGTAATCTCAACTATGGCTACACCTTC. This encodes CASSNLNYGYTF.

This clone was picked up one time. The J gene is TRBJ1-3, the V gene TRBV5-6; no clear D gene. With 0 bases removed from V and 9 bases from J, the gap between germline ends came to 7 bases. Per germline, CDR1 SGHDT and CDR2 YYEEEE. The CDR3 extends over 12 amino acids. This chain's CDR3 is CASSLEGGTIYF. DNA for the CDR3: TGTGCCAGCAGCTTGGAAGGCGGCACCATATATTTT.

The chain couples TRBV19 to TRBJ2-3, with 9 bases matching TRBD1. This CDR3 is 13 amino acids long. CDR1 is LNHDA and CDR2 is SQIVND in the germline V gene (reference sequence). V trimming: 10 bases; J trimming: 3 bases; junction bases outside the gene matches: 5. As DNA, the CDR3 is TGTGCCACTGCGGACAGGGGAACAGATACGCAGTATTTT. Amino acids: CATADRGTDTQYF. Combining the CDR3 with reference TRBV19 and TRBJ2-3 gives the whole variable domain DGGITQSPKYLFRKEGQNVTLSCEQNLNHDAMYWYRQDPGQGLRLIYYSQIVNDFQKGDIAEGYSVSREKKESFPLTVTSAQKNPTAFYLCATADRGTDTQYFGPGTRLTVL.

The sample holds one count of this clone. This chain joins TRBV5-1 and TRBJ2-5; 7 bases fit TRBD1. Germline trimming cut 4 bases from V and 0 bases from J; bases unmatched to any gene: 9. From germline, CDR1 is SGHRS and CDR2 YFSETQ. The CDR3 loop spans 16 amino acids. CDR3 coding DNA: TGCGCCAGCAGCATGACAGGGTGGGGAAACCAAGAGACCCAGTACTTC. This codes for CASSMTGWGNQETQYF.

CDR3 amino acids: CASRISEGGYEQYF. DNA of the CDR3: TGTGCCAGCAGAATCTCTGAAGGGGGCTACGAGCAGTACTTC. V usage is TRBV2 and J usage is TRBJ2-7; perhaps TRBD1 as D (6 bases). Trimming shortened V by 6 bases and J by 3 bases, and 15 bases separated the two germline ends. CDR3 length: 14 amino acids. Germline CDR1 reads SNHLY; CDR2 reads FYNNEI.

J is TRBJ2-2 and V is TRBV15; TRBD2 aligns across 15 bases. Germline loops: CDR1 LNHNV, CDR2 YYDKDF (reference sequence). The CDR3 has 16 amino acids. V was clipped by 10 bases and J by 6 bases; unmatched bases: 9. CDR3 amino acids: CAIKAGLAGGAGELFF. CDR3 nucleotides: TGTGCCATCAAAGCGGGACTAGCGGGGGGAGCCGGGGAGCTGTTTTTT. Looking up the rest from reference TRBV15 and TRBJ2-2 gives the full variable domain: DAMVIQNPRYQVTQFGKPVTLSCSQTLNHNVMYWYQQKSSQAPKLLFHYYDKDFNNEADTPDNFQSRRPNTSFCFLDIRSPGLGDTAMYLCAIKAGLAGGAGELFFGEGSRLTVL.

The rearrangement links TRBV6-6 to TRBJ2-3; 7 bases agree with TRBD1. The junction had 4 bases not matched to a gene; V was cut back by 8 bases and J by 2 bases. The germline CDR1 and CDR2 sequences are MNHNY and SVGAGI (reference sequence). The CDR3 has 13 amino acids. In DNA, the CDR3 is TGTGCCAGCCGACAGGGCGTCACAGATACGCAGTATTTT. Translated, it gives CASRQGVTDTQYF.

The CDR3 DNA is TGTGCCAGCAGCTCACAGGGGGCCGGAAATGAGCAGTTCTTC. Translated: CASSSQGAGNEQFF. This chain joins TRBV7-3 and TRBJ2-1; 9 nucleotides align to TRBD1. Germline V gene lookup returns CDR1 SGHTA and CDR2 FQGTGA. The CDR3 covers 14 residues. Germline trimming cut 4 bases from V and 7 bases from J; bases unmatched to any gene: 5.

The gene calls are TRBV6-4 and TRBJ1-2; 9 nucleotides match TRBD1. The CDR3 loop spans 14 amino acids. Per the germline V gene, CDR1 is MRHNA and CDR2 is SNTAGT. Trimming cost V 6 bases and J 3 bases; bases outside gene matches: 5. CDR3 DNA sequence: TGTGCCAGCAGACGTACAGGGGGCGACTATGGCTACACCTTC. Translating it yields CASRRTGGDYGYTF.

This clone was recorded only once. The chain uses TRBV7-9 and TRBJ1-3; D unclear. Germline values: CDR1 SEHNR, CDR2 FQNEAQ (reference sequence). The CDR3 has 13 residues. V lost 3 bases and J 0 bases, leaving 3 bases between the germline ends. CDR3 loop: CASSFLSGNTIYF. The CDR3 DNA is TGTGCCAGCAGCTTTCTCTCTGGAAACACCATATATTTT.

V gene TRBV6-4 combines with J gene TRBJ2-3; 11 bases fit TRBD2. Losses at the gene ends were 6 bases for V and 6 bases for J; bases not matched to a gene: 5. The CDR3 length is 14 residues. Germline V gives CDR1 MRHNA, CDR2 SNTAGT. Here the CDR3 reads CASSETSGVDTQYF. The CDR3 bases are TGTGCCAGCAGCGAGACTAGCGGGGTGGATACGCAGTATTTT.

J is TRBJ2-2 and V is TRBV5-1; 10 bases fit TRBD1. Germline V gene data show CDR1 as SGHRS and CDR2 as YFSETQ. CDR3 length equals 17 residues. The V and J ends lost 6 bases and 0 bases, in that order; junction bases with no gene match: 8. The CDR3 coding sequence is TGCGCCAGCACACGGGAGGGACAGGGGCCGAACACCGGGGAGCTGTTTTTT. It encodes CASTREGQGPNTGELFF. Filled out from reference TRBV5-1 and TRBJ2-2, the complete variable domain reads KAGVTQTPRYLIKTRGQQVTLSCSPISGHRSVSWYQQTPGQGLQFLFEYFSETQRNKGNFPGRFSGRQFSNSRSEMNVSTLELGDSALYLCASTREGQGPNTGELFFGEGSRLTVL.

DNA for the CDR3: TGTGCCAGCAGTGCAATCCGGGACATAGGGGAAAAACTGTTTTTT. This encodes CASSAIRDIGEKLFF. J is TRBJ1-4 and V is TRBV2; D is perhaps TRBD1 (6 bases). CDR3 length: 15 residues. The germline CDR1 and CDR2 sequences are SNHLY and FYNNEI. Trimming shortened V by 4 bases and J by 8 bases, and 17 bases separated the two germline ends.

DNA of the CDR3: TGTGCCAGCAGGGACGGGACTAGCGGCTACGAGCAGTACTTC. It encodes CASRDGTSGYEQYF. This chain links TRBV11-2 with TRBJ2-7; 11 bases match TRBD2. The CDR3 loop spans 14 amino acids. Germline values: CDR1 SGHAT, CDR2 FQNNGV. J lost 3 bases, V lost 6 bases, and 4 bases had no gene match.

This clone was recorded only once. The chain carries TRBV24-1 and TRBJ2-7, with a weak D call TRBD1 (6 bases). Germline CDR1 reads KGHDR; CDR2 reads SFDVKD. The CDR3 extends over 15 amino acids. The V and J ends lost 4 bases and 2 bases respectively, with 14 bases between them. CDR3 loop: CATSDLGARPYEQYF. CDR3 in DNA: TGTGCCACCAGTGACCTGGGGGCGCGACCCTACGAGCAGTACTTC.